These 27 T cell receptor beta chains were all obtained from the same sample, sequenced in a study of T cells in localized non-small cell lung cancer. Generated by immunoSEQ multiplex PCR, the TCRdb table keeps only in-frame clones and is missing some. Among tens of thousands of clones, around 90% were seen once, and the ten largest hold 20%. The material sequenced was peripheral blood, taken before any cancer treatment. The origin of the receptors is a woman aged 40-69 years with stage I squamous cell lung carcinoma.

Remarks on this clone: The junction does not match germline at one end; this may be a read error. The chain carries TRBV7-7 and TRBJ1-1, with D possibly matching TRBD1 (5 bases). There are 14 residues in the CDR3. Germline CDR1 SSHAT, CDR2 FNYEAQ (reference sequence). CDR3 region: CASSSSLQAAEAFF. In DNA form, the CDR3 reads TGTGCTAGCAGCTCTTCATTACAGGCAGCTGAAGCTTTCTTT.

The chain uses TRBV6-1 and TRBJ1-1; 11 bases match TRBD1. The J segment lost 1 base and the V segment lost 4 bases, leaving 5 bases of the junction unmatched. The CDR3 length is 16 residues. The germline CDR1 and CDR2 sequences are MNHNS and SASEGT. In nucleotides, the CDR3 is TGTGCCAGCAGTGGTGGACAGGGGGCTACGAACACTGAAGCTTTCTTT. It translates to CASSGGQGATNTEAFF.

This clone was recorded a few times. The chain is built from TRBV5-1 and TRBJ2-1; unclear D gene. Trimming stripped 5 bases from V and 4 bases from J, with 16 bases between. CDR3 length: 15 residues. Germline loops: CDR1 SGHRS, CDR2 YFSETQ. In DNA form, the CDR3 reads TGCGCCAGCAGATCCAGTTCCGGACGGTACAATGAGCAGTTCTTC. This gives the protein CASRSSSGRYNEQFF.

V and J are TRBV5-8 and TRBJ1-2; maybe TRBD1 (6 bases). The CDR3 sequence is 14 residues long. CDR1 and CDR2 (germline): SGHTS, YDEGEE. The V gene lost 4 bases and the J gene lost 3 bases, with 13 bases spanning the gap. CDR3 coding DNA: TGTGCCAGCAGCCCCGGACAGACGGACTATGGCTACACCTTC. Translating gives CASSPGQTDYGYTF.

This clone was seen a handful of times. The chain recombines TRBV9 with TRBJ2-3; the D gene is possibly TRBD2 (5 bases). Germline CDR1 SGDLS, CDR2 YYNGEE. CDR3 size: 14 residues. V dropped 4 bases and J dropped 10 bases, with 19 bases sitting between them. The CDR3 DNA reads TGTGCCAGCAGCTCTCAGGACTGGGCCTCGGCGCAGTATTTT. Its protein is CASSSQDWASAQYF.

The chain has TRBV5-4 and TRBJ1-1; the D is unclear. This CDR3 spans 14 amino acids. V was cut by 4 bases and J by 1 base, with 11 bases left in between. Germline V gene sequence: CDR1 SGHNT, CDR2 YYREEE (reference sequence). CDR3 amino acids: CASSPVAGNTEAFF. CDR3 bases: TGTGCCAGCAGCCCCGTGGCGGGGAACACTGAAGCTTTCTTT.

The chain couples TRBV5-1 to TRBJ2-5; D is unclear. Germline assignment: CDR1 SGHRS and CDR2 YFSETQ. The CDR3 has 12 residues. V was shortened by 5 bases and J by 1 base, with 6 bases between the two germline ends. CDR3 region: CASSRSQETQYF. CDR3 DNA: TGCGCCAGCAGTCGTAGCCAAGAGACCCAGTACTTC.

The chain is built from TRBV4-1 and TRBJ1-2; tentative D call: TRBD1 (5 bases). CDR3 size: 15 residues. Deletions cut 0 bases from V and 8 bases from J, with 16 bases between. The germline gives CDR1 MGHRA, CDR2 YSYEKL. The CDR3 sequence is CASSQDGDVGVGYTF. CDR3 sequence (DNA): TGCGCCAGCAGCCAAGACGGGGACGTCGGTGTGGGCTACACCTTC.

This clone has just a few counts. This chain joins TRBV7-8 and TRBJ1-6; 8 nucleotides align to TRBD1. Germline lookup yields CDR1 SGHVS and CDR2 FQNEAQ. The V segment lost 7 bases and the J segment 8 bases; nucleotides outside the gene matches: 10. The CDR3 is 15 residues long. CDR3 loop: CASTQPTGGDSPLHF. The CDR3 nucleotides read TGTGCCAGCACCCAACCCACAGGGGGTGATTCACCCCTCCACTTT.

This sequence joins TRBV6-1 and TRBJ1-2; D perhaps matches TRBD1 (6 bases). V dropped 5 bases and J dropped 7 bases, with 20 bases sitting between them. Germline CDR1 and CDR2: MNHNS and SASEGT. The CDR3 consists of 15 residues. CDR3 nucleotide sequence: TGTGCCAGCAGTCCCCCCGGTGGGGGGCGTGGTGGCTACACCTTC. Its protein product is CASSPPGGGRGGYTF.

This rearrangement joins TRBV11-2 to TRBJ1-1; 10 bases are a match to TRBD1. This CDR3 has 14 amino acids. Germline CDR1 reads SGHAT; CDR2 reads FQNNGV. V shed 4 bases and J 9 bases; nucleotides not matched to a gene: 8. The DNA of the CDR3 is TGTGCCAGCAGCTCCGACAGGGGGCACGGAAAAGCTTTCTTT. Protein sequence: CASSSDRGHGKAFF.

The V and J genes are TRBV6-1 and TRBJ2-7; D tentatively reads TRBD1 or TRBD2 (5 bases each). Trimming removed 2 bases from V and 2 bases from J, with 10 bases in between. CDR1 MNHNS and CDR2 SASEGT come from the germline V gene. The CDR3 covers 14 residues. This CDR3 is CASSEWQGAYEQYF. The CDR3, as DNA: TGTGCCAGCAGTGAATGGCAGGGAGCCTACGAGCAGTACTTC.

This clone was seen a single time. The chain links TRBV5-6 to TRBJ2-2, with 8 nucleotides matching TRBD2. The V gene end was trimmed by 5 bases and the J gene end by 6 bases; junction bases not matched to a gene: 6. The CDR3 is 14 amino acids. The germline CDR1 and CDR2 sequences are SGHDT and YYEEEE. The CDR3 DNA reads as TGTGCCAGCAGGGTCGGGAGGGGTCCCGGGGAGCTGTTTTTT. Translated, it gives CASRVGRGPGELFF.

The gene calls are TRBV25-1 and TRBJ2-2; D possibly uses TRBD1 or TRBD2 (5 bases each). V dropped 8 bases and J dropped 1 base, with 17 bases sitting between them. The V gene's germline CDR1 is MGHDK and CDR2 SYGVNS. The CDR3 sequence is 16 residues long. CDR3: CASQSAGAGNTGELFF. The CDR3 nucleotides are TGTGCCAGCCAGTCTGCCGGGGCAGGGAACACCGGGGAGCTGTTTTTT.

This chain links TRBV19 with TRBJ2-5, with D tentatively TRBD1 (6 bases). Per the germline V gene, CDR1 is LNHDA and CDR2 is SQIVND (reference sequence). This CDR3 contains 14 residues. Trimming left V 6 bases short and J 1 base short, with 12 bases between. This CDR3 reads CASSIGQSQETQYF. The CDR3 nucleotides read TGTGCCAGTAGCATTGGACAGTCCCAAGAGACCCAGTACTTC.

The rearrangement joins TRBV11-2 to TRBJ2-3; D gene uncertain. Germline V gives CDR1 SGHAT, CDR2 FQNNGV. CDR3 size: 14 residues. V lost 0 bases and J lost 4, with 8 bases in between. The CDR3 DNA reads TGTGCCAGCAGCTTAGAAACCCCATCAGATACGCAGTATTTT. It specifies CASSLETPSDTQYF.

The chain joins TRBV6-5 to TRBJ1-5; D is undetermined. The CDR3 has 15 residues. The V end was cut by 0 bases, the J end by 4 bases, with 10 bases between. The germline V gene encodes CDR1 MNHEY and CDR2 SVGAGI. As DNA, the CDR3 is TGTGCCAGCAGTTACTCGAGACGGGGAAATCAGCCCCAGCATTTT. Protein: CASSYSRRGNQPQHF.

The genes are TRBV12-5 and TRBJ2-5, with D tentatively TRBD1 or TRBD2 (5 bases each). V was shortened by 5 bases and J by 7 bases, with 17 bases between the two germline ends. In germline, CDR1 is LGHNT, CDR2 FRNRAP. The CDR3 extends over 14 amino acids. This chain's CDR3 is CASGIRDGPGTQYF. For the CDR3, the DNA is TGTGCTAGTGGTATAAGGGACGGTCCGGGGACCCAGTACTTC. Variable domain in full (rest from reference TRBV12-5 and TRBJ2-5): DARVTQTPRHKVTEMGQEVTMRCQPILGHNTVFWYRQTMMQGLELLAYFRNRAPLDDSGMPKDRFSAEMPDATLATLKIQPSEPRDSAVYFCASGIRDGPGTQYFGPGTRLLVL.

The chain joins TRBV5-1 to TRBJ1-6; D gene unclear. The CDR3 is 16 amino acids. V lost 4 bases and J 5 bases, leaving 16 bases between the germline ends. The germline V gene has CDR1 SGHRS and CDR2 YFSETQ. The CDR3 sequence: CASSPGWDLDNSPLHF. The CDR3 DNA follows: TGCGCCAGCAGCCCGGGATGGGATCTGGATAATTCACCCCTCCACTTT. Looking up the rest from reference TRBV5-1 and TRBJ1-6 gives the full variable domain: KAGVTQTPRYLIKTRGQQVTLSCSPISGHRSVSWYQQTPGQGLQFLFEYFSETQRNKGNFPGRFSGRQFSNSRSEMNVSTLELGDSALYLCASSPGWDLDNSPLHFGNGTRLTVT.

V is TRBV15 and J is TRBJ2-7; D unclear. The germline V and J ends were trimmed by 1 base and 5 bases, with 9 bases remaining between them. Germline CDR1 reads LNHNV; CDR2 reads YYDKDF (reference sequence). The CDR3 contains 13 residues. The CDR3 DNA is TGTGCCACCAGCAGAGTGGCGGAAGACGAGCAGTACTTC. Its translation: CATSRVAEDEQYF.

The rearrangement uses TRBV18 and TRBJ1-2, with 12 bases matching TRBD1. CDR1 and CDR2 from the germline V gene are KGHSH and LQKENI. Trimming took 4 bases from V and 3 from J; bases not matched to a gene: 6. This CDR3 spans 16 amino acids. Here the CDR3 DNA reads TGTGCCAGCTCACTGTCCGGGACAGGGGGCGACTATGGCTACACCTTC. It is translated as CASSLSGTGGDYGYTF.

The chain has TRBV2 and TRBJ2-3; no definite D call. CDR1 SNHLY and CDR2 FYNNEI come from the germline V gene. The CDR3 covers 16 residues. Trimming took off 1 base at V and 1 base at J, with 12 bases between the two ends. CDR3 loop: CASSEGRLVRTDTQYF. The CDR3 bases are TGTGCCAGCAGTGAAGGCCGGCTAGTGCGCACAGATACGCAGTATTTT.

This sequence joins TRBV9 and TRBJ1-1; 10 nucleotides agree with TRBD1. V dropped 4 bases and J dropped 10; count of bases not matched to a gene: 7. CDR3 length: 13 residues. Germline V lookup: CDR1 SGDLS, CDR2 YYNGEE. CDR3 DNA: TGTGCCAGCAGCCCCATGACAGGGGGCTTAGCTTTCTTT. Translated: CASSPMTGGLAFF.

The V gene is TRBV19, the J gene TRBJ1-1, with TRBD1 matching 8 bases. The CDR3 runs to 16 residues. V was clipped by 4 bases and J by 2 bases; unmatched bases: 9. Germline values: CDR1 LNHDA, CDR2 SQIVND (reference sequence). The DNA of the CDR3 is TGTGCCAGTAGTACTCTGGGGCAGGGGGCTAACACTGAAGCTTTCTTT. Amino acids: CASSTLGQGANTEAFF.

The V gene is TRBV29-1, the J gene TRBJ1-1; D possibly corresponds to TRBD1 (5 bases). This CDR3 has 12 amino acids. The germline V gene encodes CDR1 SQVTM and CDR2 ANQGSEA. Trimming pared 3 bases from V and 0 bases from J, leaving 5 bases between. CDR3 in amino acids: CSVDRVNTEAFF. The CDR3 bases are TGCAGCGTTGACAGGGTGAACACTGAAGCTTTCTTT.

The V gene is TRBV18, the J gene TRBJ1-5; 10 bases agree with TRBD1. Germline CDR1 reads KGHSH; CDR2 reads LQKENI. The CDR3 runs to 15 residues. V lost 2 bases to trimming and J lost 4 bases; unmatched junction nucleotides: 2. The CDR3: CASSPTGQGNQPQHF. The CDR3 DNA is TGTGCCAGCTCACCAACGGGACAGGGGAATCAGCCCCAGCATTTT.

The rearrangement joins TRBV29-1 to TRBJ1-1, with TRBD1 matching 7 bases. V shed 5 bases and J 0 bases; nucleotides not matched to a gene: 3. The germline V gene has CDR1 SQVTM and CDR2 ANQGSEA. The CDR3 spans 13 residues. Written as DNA, the CDR3 is TGCAGCGTTCGGGACAGCCTGAACACTGAAGCTTTCTTT. Translated: CSVRDSLNTEAFF.